This is a list of T cell receptor beta chains from one sample in a study of shared clonotypes between healthy human individuals. Produced via immunoSEQ multiplex PCR; TCRdb's table is partial and in-frame only. The repertoire holds about 500,000 clones, with 60% to 80% as singletons. Material for sequencing was PBMCs. The receptors come from a woman in her forties in good health. Some clones in this sample may be carry-over from other donors' samples. The CDR3 runs from the conserved cysteine through the conserved F or W. Each record gives: CDR3 protein, CDR3 length, V gene.

CDR3: CASGPGGITDTQYF
length: 14
V: TRBV7-9

CDR3: CASSQTSGAFF
length: 11
V: TRBV11-2

CDR3: CASTAEAATGELFF
length: 14
V: TRBV2

CDR3: CASSPGTGKSSGNTIYF
length: 17
V: TRBV18

CDR3: CASSLFEAREQYF
length: 13
V: TRBV28

CDR3: CASSQSPTGVYEQYF
length: 15
V: TRBV4-1

CDR3: CSVEEEGPATDTQYF
length: 15
V: TRBV29-1

CDR3: CASSTGTSGAGELFF
length: 15
V: TRBV19

CDR3: CASSLADVAGGNEQFF
length: 16
V: TRBV5-6

CDR3: CASMGQKTYNEQFF
length: 14
V: TRBV19

CDR3: CASSLDLGGTPGADTQYF
length: 18
V: TRBV7-2

CDR3: CASSGPIQPQHF
length: 12
V: TRBV2

CDR3: CASSQSRETQYF
length: 12
V: TRBV14

CDR3: CASMGSVYQETQYF
length: 14
V: TRBV28

CDR3: CASKLGLFPETQYF
length: 14
V: TRBV28

CDR3: CASSLPGLAGQETQYF
length: 16
V: TRBV5-1

CDR3: CASSEQIATNEKLFF
length: 15
V: TRBV6-1

CDR3: CASSSGLAGAQGGETQYF
length: 18
V: TRBV7-6

CDR3: CASSLGPSGTGELFF
length: 15
V: TRBV5-1

CDR3: CSARSSYEQYF
length: 11
V: TRBV20-1

CDR3: CASSEDRGRHYGYTF
length: 15
V: TRBV7-2

CDR3: CASSGGIIGLGYTF
length: 14
V: TRBV6-1

CDR3: CASSHSRAGGPTRTDTQYF
length: 19
V: TRBV4-2

CDR3: CASRAGTGDEKLFF
length: 14
V: TRBV2

CDR3: CASRFWHPTNEKLFF
length: 15
V: TRBV28

CDR3: CASSLEGTLSYEQYF
length: 15
V: TRBV7-2

CDR3: CAWSGGLSTYEQYF
length: 14
V: TRBV30

CDR3: CASSLGGAATVEQYF
length: 15
V: TRBV28

CDR3: CASSLDTSYEQYF
length: 13
V: TRBV7-9

CDR3: CASSTTSGNYNEQFF
length: 15
V: TRBV7-2

CDR3: CASSSPYSESFSGNTIYF
length: 18
V: TRBV27

CDR3: CASTTRRELNEQFF
length: 14
V: TRBV28

CDR3: CASSLWGQTNTEAFF
length: 15
V: TRBV27

CDR3: CASSLTRDRVQPQHF
length: 15
V: TRBV7-2

CDR3: CASSLTTSAGYEQYF
length: 15
V: TRBV28

CDR3: CASSLDSYGYTF
length: 12
V: TRBV7-2

CDR3: CASSVGTGTDYNEQFF
length: 16
V: TRBV9

CDR3: CASSSTTTNTGELFF
length: 15
V: TRBV11-2

CDR3: CASSGDRAGNTIYF
length: 14
V: TRBV2